The next 2 T cell receptor beta chains were all read from a single sample in a study of OX40 agonist ivuxolimab in advanced cancers. Method: immunoSEQ multiplex PCR; TCRdb's copy keeps in-frame clones and lacks some. The repertoire holds some 86,000 clones, with around 88% as singletons. The source was CD4+ or CD8+ T cells sorted from blood, collected in a trial of the OX40 agonist ivuxolimab. These receptors all come from an adult with an advanced solid tumor such as melanoma, head and neck, liver or kidney cancer.

This chain connects TRBV7-9 to TRBJ2-7, with 9 bases fitting TRBD2. Trimming cost V 2 bases and J 2 bases; bases outside gene matches: 1. CDR1 is SEHNR and CDR2 is FQNEAQ in the germline V gene (reference sequence). This CDR3 contains 14 residues. The CDR3 here is CASSLLAGTYEQYF. Here the CDR3 DNA reads TGTGCCAGCAGCTTACTAGCGGGGACCTACGAGCAGTACTTC. The full variable domain, with the rest looked up from reference TRBV7-9 and TRBJ2-7, is DTGVSQNPRHKITKRGQNVTFRCDPISEHNRLYWYRQTLGQGPEFLTYFQNEAQLEKSRLLSDRFSAERPKGSFSTLEIQRTEQGDSAMYLCASSLLAGTYEQYFGPGTRLTVT.

The V gene is TRBV6-5, the J gene TRBJ1-5; 9 bases are shared with TRBD1. The CDR3 covers 15 residues. Germline-derived CDR1 and CDR2 are MNHEY and SVGAGI. V lost 6 bases and J lost 4; bases outside the gene matches: 7. The CDR3 coding sequence is TGTGCCAGCAGCCTCGGGACAGGGACTAATCAGCCCCAGCATTTT. Translation: CASSLGTGTNQPQHF.